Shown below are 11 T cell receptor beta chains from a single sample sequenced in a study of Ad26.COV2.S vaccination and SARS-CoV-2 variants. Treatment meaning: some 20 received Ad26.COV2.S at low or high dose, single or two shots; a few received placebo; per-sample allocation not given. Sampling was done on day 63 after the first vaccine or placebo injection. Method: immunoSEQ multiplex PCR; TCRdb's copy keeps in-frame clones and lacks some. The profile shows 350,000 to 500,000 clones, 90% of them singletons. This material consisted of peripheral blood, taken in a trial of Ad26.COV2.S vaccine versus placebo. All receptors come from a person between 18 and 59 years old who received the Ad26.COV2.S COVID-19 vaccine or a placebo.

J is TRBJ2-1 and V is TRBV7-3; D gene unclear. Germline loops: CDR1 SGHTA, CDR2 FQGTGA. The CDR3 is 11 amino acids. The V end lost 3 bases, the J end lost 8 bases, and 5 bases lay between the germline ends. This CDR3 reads CASSFGDEQFF. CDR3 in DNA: TGTGCCAGCAGCTTCGGAGATGAGCAGTTCTTC.

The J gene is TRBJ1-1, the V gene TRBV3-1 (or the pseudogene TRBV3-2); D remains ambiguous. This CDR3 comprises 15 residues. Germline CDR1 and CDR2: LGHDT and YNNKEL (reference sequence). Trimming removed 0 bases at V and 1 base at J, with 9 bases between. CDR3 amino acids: CASSQERTENTEAFF. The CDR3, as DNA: TGTGCCAGCAGCCAAGAGCGGACGGAGAACACTGAAGCTTTCTTT.

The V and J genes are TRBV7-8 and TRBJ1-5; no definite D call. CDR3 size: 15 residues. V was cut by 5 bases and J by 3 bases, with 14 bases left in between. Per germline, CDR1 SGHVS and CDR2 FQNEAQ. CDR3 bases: TGTGCCAGCAGCCCATATAGTGCCCCCAATCAGCCCCAGCATTTT. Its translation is CASSPYSAPNQPQHF. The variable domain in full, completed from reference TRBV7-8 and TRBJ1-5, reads GAGVSQSPRYKVAKRGQDVALRCDPISGHVSLFWYQQALGQGPEFLTYFQNEAQLDKSGLPSDRFFAERPEGSVSTLKIQRTQQEDSAVYLCASSPYSAPNQPQHFGDGTRLSIL.

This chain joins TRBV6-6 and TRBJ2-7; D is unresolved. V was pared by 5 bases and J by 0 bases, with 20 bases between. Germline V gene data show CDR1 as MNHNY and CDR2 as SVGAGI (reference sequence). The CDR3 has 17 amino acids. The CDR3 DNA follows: TGTGCCAGCAGTCACCTACCTAGTAGGCGGAGCTCCTACGAGCAGTACTTC. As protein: CASSHLPSRRSSYEQYF.

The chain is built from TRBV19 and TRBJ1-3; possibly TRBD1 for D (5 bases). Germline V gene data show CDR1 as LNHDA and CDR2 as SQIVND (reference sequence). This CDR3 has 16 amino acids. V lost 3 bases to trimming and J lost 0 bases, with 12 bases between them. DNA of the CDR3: TGTGCCAGTAGTATGGGAGACAGCAACTCTGGAAACACCATATATTTT. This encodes CASSMGDSNSGNTIYF.

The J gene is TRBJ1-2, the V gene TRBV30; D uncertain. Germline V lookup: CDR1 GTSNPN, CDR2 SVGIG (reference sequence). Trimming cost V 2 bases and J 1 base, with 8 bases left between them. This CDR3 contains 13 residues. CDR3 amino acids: CAWSRGNNYGYTF. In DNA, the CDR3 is TGTGCCTGGAGTCGGGGTAATAACTATGGCTACACCTTC. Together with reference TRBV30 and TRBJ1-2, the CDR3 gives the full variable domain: SQTIHQWPATLVQPVGSPLSLECTVEGTSNPNLYWYRQAAGRGLQLLFYSVGIGQISSEVPQNLSASRPQDRQFILSSKKLLLSDSGFYLCAWSRGNNYGYTFGSGTRLTVV.

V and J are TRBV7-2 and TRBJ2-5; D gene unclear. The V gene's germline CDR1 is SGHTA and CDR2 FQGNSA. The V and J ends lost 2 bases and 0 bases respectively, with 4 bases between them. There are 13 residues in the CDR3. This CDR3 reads CASSLSNQETQYF. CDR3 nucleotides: TGTGCCAGCAGCTTAAGTAACCAAGAGACCCAGTACTTC.

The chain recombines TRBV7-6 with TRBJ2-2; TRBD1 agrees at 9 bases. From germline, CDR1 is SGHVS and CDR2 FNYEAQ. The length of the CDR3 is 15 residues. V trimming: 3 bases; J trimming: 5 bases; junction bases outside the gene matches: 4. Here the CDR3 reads CASSLTGGWTGELFF. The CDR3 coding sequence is TGTGCCAGCAGCTTGACAGGGGGTTGGACCGGGGAGCTGTTTTTT.

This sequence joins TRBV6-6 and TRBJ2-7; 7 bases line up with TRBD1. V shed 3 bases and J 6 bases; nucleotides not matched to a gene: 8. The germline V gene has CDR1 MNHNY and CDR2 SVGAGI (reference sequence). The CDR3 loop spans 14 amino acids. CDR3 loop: CASSYLNRGSEQYF. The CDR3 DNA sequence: TGTGCCAGCAGTTATTTAAACAGGGGCAGCGAGCAGTACTTC.

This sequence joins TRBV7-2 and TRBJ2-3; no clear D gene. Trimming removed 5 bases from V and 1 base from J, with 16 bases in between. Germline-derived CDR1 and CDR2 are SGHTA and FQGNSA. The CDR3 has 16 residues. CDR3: CASSPAGYVGTDTQYF. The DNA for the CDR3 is TGTGCCAGCAGCCCCGCCGGGTATGTGGGCACAGATACGCAGTATTTT.

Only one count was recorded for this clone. CDR3 sequence (DNA): TGTGCCAGCAGTTTATCGACAGAAAATCAGCCCCAGCATTTT. Translating it yields CASSLSTENQPQHF. The V call is TRBV28, the J call TRBJ1-5; TRBD1 might be the D (5 bases). The CDR3 is 14 amino acids. The germline V gene encodes CDR1 MDHEN and CDR2 SYDVKM. The V gene lost 1 base and the J gene lost 4 bases, with 8 bases spanning the gap.